This entry describes one TCR beta chain. The antigen it recognizes is unknown. No base quality values were provided; no much bigger clone lies one nucleotide off. From each donor, a single peripheral blood sample of 100 to 150 mL on average was drawn into heparinised tubes. A BD FACSAria II was used to sort naive, central memory, regulatory and stem cell-like memory CD4+ T cells with a panel that included CD45RO, CCR7, CD25, CD127, CD95 and CD27. All sorted populations exceeded 95% purity. PBMCs were isolated right away by Lymphoprep density gradient centrifugation and were stained directly, without culture. Samples were stained and sorted in pairs, with one healthy donor and one patient per experiment, so that batch effects were minimized. This sample stems from a study of beta chain features in type 1 diabetes (dated 2018 in TCRdb). Background for the entire study: No differences in mean age, gender distribution, total cell number or subset yield were found between patients and healthy donors. Across all samples, about 110 million sorted cells were examined, and cell number per subset correlated strongly with RNA yield. In the study, recently diagnosed type 1 diabetes patients and matched healthy donors were compared on the TCRB repertoires of their sorted circulating CD4+ T cell subsets. Regulatory and stem cell-like memory subsets were obtained from only 8 patients and about eight healthy donors, while naive and central memory subsets were obtained from all 28 donors. Broader findings and caveats from the paper: Sequencing cDNA rather than genomic DNA could over-represent highly expressing activated cells, although activation and CD3 levels did not differ between groups. At VDJ recombination sites, type 1 diabetes patients had fewer insertions and more deleted nucleotides, which implies abnormalities in thymic rearrangement. Type 1 diabetes patients showed a moderate but significant shortening of TCRB CDR3 length in all four CD4+ subsets. Naive, central memory and regulatory TCRB repertoires appeared to be more similar among patients than among healthy donors. Shorter templates might have been favored by PCR, but patient and control samples were amplified and corrected together, so both groups would have been affected equally by any skew. Because the HLA sub-analyses included only small numbers of individuals, any influence of HLA type on TCRB rearrangement was left unresolved.

The entire amount of isolated RNA was reverse transcribed using the High Capacity cDNA Reverse Transcription Kit, so the sequenced TCRB transcripts were expressed ones. Deep immunoSEQ sequencing was performed on naive, central memory and regulatory T cell samples, with an average of approximately 4 million total reads per sample. Sorted cells were lysed in RLT buffer, and RNA was extracted using DNase-treated RNeasy Micro or Mini kits according to cell number. Each cell subset was processed on its own to prevent cross-contamination, while patient and healthy donor samples were processed together. TCRB sequences were amplified from cDNA with the immunoSEQ multiplex PCR, producing 87-bp fragments spanning the CDR3 region. Sequencing of the amplicons was performed on the Illumina HiSeq platform. Regarding the original processing steps: PCR bias was computationally corrected using synthetic template baselines, reads within Hamming distance 2 were collapsed, and singletons that could not be merged were discarded. Reads were aligned against IMGT to assign V, D and J genes, CDR3 length and insertions or deletions at six rearrangement sites. Within each subset, clonotype counts were normalized to sorted cell number, and only after that were true diversity and Gini coefficients computed with the tcR R package. The overlap coefficient, calculated on TCRB nucleotide sequences, was used to quantify repertoire sharing. TCRdb retrieved this table from immuneACCESS and kept in-frame rearrangements only. Not all clones are present; in checked studies, unresolved V genes account for under half, and no reason is known for the remainder. For V, J and clone size, that table is used; D and trimming come from the DNA. Within this sample are about 140,000 clones, with 9% to 10% of them counted one time only. The top ten clonotypes cover about 0.6% of the sample.

V is cut by 4 bases and J by 2 bases, and the space between the germline ends is 16 bases. CDR1 LNHDA and CDR2 SQIVND were looked up in the germline V gene (reference sequence). Reading from cysteine to phenylalanine, the CDR3 counts 16 amino acids. This entry keeps only the CDR3 DNA: 48 bases, framed from base 1. The sequenced sample consisted of central memory CD4+ T cells from blood. The receptor comes from a woman in her 40s in good health. The receptor chain draws on TRBV19 and TRBJ2-3; possibly the D gene is TRBD2, per 6 matching bases. The DNA sequence is as follows: TGTGCCAGTAGTACGAACTTCGGGGGTCTCACAGATACGCAGTATTTT. Translation gives CASSTNFGGLTDTQYF.